This entry features one T cell receptor beta chain sequence. The primer mix had 60 Vbeta and 13 Jbeta primers. Some clones are missing from TCRdb's copy, which holds only in-frame ones; the method was immunoSEQ multiplex PCR. This table holds 150,000 to 200,000 clones, approximately 73% found once. This sample is drawn from a study of cytomegalovirus exposure and HLA in healthy donors. V was clipped by 5 bases and J by 7 bases; unmatched bases: 8. Per the germline V gene, CDR1 is SGHRS and CDR2 is YFSETQ. The CDR3 runs 15 residues. The receptor was isolated from a man between 50 and 59 years old in good health and CMV-seronegative. The chain carries TRBV5-1 and TRBJ1-4; TRBD1 matches at 10 bases. Sequenced material: PBMCs. This chain's CDR3 is CASSSSGTGVEKLFF. The CDR3 DNA reads as TGCGCCAGCAGTTCGTCCGGGACAGGGGTTGAAAAACTGTTTTTT. The full variable domain, its missing parts supplied by reference TRBV5-1 and TRBJ1-4, is KAGVTQTPRYLIKTRGQQVTLSCSPISGHRSVSWYQQTPGQGLQFLFEYFSETQRNKGNFPGRFSGRQFSNSRSEMNVSTLELGDSALYLCASSSSGTGVEKLFFGSGTQLSVL.